This T cell receptor beta chain was identified during a study of T cell responses to AZD1222 COVID-19 vaccine. Study observations and caveats: As reported, nearly half of all spike-specific TCRs target variant regions that are unmutated.

To note about this clone: Its matching antigen is unknown.

CDR1 is SGHAT, CDR2 FQNNGV, per germline. The length of the CDR3 is 16 residues. The V end lost 0 bases, the J end lost 2 bases, and 14 bases lay between the germline ends. Some clones are missing from TCRdb's copy, which holds only in-frame ones; the method was immunoSEQ multiplex PCR. The sample records about 130,000 clones, around nine tenths being singletons. The V gene is TRBV11-2, the J gene TRBJ2-7; D may be TRBD2 (7 bases). This TCR derives from an adult in good health. Sample: peripheral blood, taken on day 0 of AZD1222 vaccination. CDR3 sequence: CASSLDSGGKTYEQYF. DNA for the CDR3: TGTGCCAGCAGCTTAGACTCGGGGGGCAAGACCTACGAGCAGTACTTC.